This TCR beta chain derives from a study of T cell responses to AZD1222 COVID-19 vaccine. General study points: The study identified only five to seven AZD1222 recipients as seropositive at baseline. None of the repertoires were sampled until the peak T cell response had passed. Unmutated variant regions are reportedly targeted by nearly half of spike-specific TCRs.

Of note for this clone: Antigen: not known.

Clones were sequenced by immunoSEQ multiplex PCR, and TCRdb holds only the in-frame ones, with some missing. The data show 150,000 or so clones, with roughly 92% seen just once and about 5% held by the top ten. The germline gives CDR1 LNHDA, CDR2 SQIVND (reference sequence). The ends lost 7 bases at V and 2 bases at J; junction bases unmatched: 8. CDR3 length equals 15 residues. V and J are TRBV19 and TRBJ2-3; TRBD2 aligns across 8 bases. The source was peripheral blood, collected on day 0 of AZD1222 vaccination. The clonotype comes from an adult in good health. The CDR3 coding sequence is TGTGCCAGTAAACAGCGGGGGTTTCACACAGATACGCAGTATTTT. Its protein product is CASKQRGFHTDTQYF.